This T cell receptor beta chain appears in the sequencing data of a study of somatic mutations in cytotoxic T cells in rheumatoid arthritis. Generated by immunoSEQ multiplex PCR, the TCRdb table keeps only in-frame clones and is missing some. The data contain just over 20,000 clones, approximately 80% of them singletons. By its share, this clone is medium-sized. The CDR3 covers 16 residues. Germline loops: CDR1 SGDLS, CDR2 YYNGEE. V dropped 2 bases and J dropped 4; count of bases not matched to a gene: 9. The receptor was derived from an adult with rheumatoid arthritis. This rearrangement joins TRBV9 to TRBJ1-2; TRBD1 matches at 9 bases. The sample consisted of CD8+ T cells sorted from blood. CDR3 residues: CASSVDGTGKLYGYTF. CDR3 DNA sequence: TGTGCCAGCAGCGTTGATGGGACAGGGAAGCTCTATGGCTACACCTTC. Based on the CDR3 plus reference TRBV9 and TRBJ1-2, the full variable domain is DSGVTQTPKHLITATGQRVTLRCSPRSGDLSVYWYQQSLDQGLQFLIQYYNGEERAKGNILERFSAQQFPDLHSELNLSSLELGDSALYFCASSVDGTGKLYGYTFGSGTRLTVV.